These 18 T cell receptor beta chains originate from one sample sequenced in a study of T-cell reconstitution after alpha-beta-depleted transplantation in children. It was with unique molecular identifiers that the TCRbeta library was prepared. TCRdb ran MiXCR on the PCR reads and lists one entry per CDR3 protein. This table has 200,000 or so distinct CDR3 sequences, approximately 6.8% appearing once. The sequences come from PBMCs, collected before TCRalphabeta/CD19-depleted stem cell transplant. These receptors were taken from a girl under three years old with combined immunodeficiency, due to receive a stem cell transplant.

This clonotype was seen at least ten times. The rearrangement links TRBV12-3 or TRBV12-4 to TRBJ2-1; 7 nucleotides align to TRBD2. This CDR3 spans 14 amino acids. Losses at the gene ends were 6 bases for V and 4 bases for J; bases not matched to a gene: 6. The CDR3 sequence: CASRRPGGYNEQFF. Here the CDR3 DNA reads TGTGCCAGCAGGAGACCGGGGGGTTACAATGAGCAGTTCTTC.

This clonotype has more than one count but fewer than ten. This chain joins TRBV29-1 and TRBJ1-2; D may be TRBD1 (5 bases). Trimming left V 6 bases short and J 6 bases short, with 11 bases between. This CDR3 contains 11 residues. Germline V CDR1 and CDR2: SQVTM, ANQGSEA. CDR3 sequence reads: CSVPGGNGYTF. The CDR3 DNA sequence: TGCAGCGTCCCCGGGGGGAATGGCTACACCTTC.

This clonotype appeared many times. This chain joins TRBV24-1 and TRBJ2-3; 7 nucleotides line up with TRBD1. Germline CDR1 is KGHDR and CDR2 is SFDVKD. With 2 bases clipped from V and 6 bases from J, the junction kept 10 bases outside the gene matches. The CDR3 contains 16 residues. CDR3 in DNA: TGTGCCACCAGTGATTACACCGAGGGGGCGAGGGATACGCAGTATTTT. Translating it yields CATSDYTEGARDTQYF.

This clonotype was counted many times. The V and J genes are TRBV7-9 and TRBJ2-5; D unclear. Between the trimmed V and J ends, which lost 1 base and 2 bases, there was a span of 11 bases. CDR1 is SEHNR and CDR2 is FQNEAQ in the germline V gene (reference sequence). This CDR3 contains 15 residues. The CDR3 protein is CASSLGVLGQETQYF. CDR3 nucleotides: TGTGCCAGCAGCTTAGGGGTTCTTGGGCAAGAGACCCAGTACTTC.

On this clonotype itself: This may be a read error: a much more frequent sequence differs by one nucleotide. DNA for the CDR3: TGTGCCAGCAGCTCCCCACCATCAGATACGCATTATTTT. It is translated as CASSSPPSDTHYF. The chain joins TRBV7-3 to TRBJ2-3; unclear D gene. The length of the CDR3 is 13 residues. Germline loops: CDR1 SGHTA, CDR2 FQGTGA.

This clonotype has more than one count but fewer than ten. The chain links TRBV4-2 to TRBJ2-1; D is possibly TRBD1 (6 bases). Per the germline V gene, CDR1 is LGHNA and CDR2 is YNFKEQ. There are 15 residues in the CDR3. V lost 0 bases and J 5 bases, leaving 11 bases between the germline ends. CDR3 sequence: CASSQDLGTNNEQFF. For the CDR3, the DNA is TGTGCCAGCAGCCAAGATTTGGGGACAAACAATGAGCAGTTCTTC.

This clonotype was counted only a few times. The V and J genes are TRBV29-1 and TRBJ1-2; a weak D match, TRBD1 (5 bases). There are 13 residues in the CDR3. V dropped 4 bases and J dropped 0 bases, with 9 bases sitting between them. Per germline, CDR1 SQVTM and CDR2 ANQGSEA. The CDR3, as DNA: TGCAGCGTTGGGGGGGGTCCTAACTATGGCTACACCTTC. This codes for CSVGGGPNYGYTF.

This clonotype was seen a few times. The chain is built from TRBV3-1 and TRBJ2-7, with TRBD1 matching over 10 bases. Germline CDR1 reads LGHDT; CDR2 reads YNNKEL (reference sequence). The CDR3 has 18 amino acids. V lost 4 bases to trimming and J lost 7 bases; unmatched junction nucleotides: 19. The CDR3 loop reads CASSLRFGTGTGVSEQYF. In DNA, the CDR3 is TGTGCCAGCAGCCTAAGATTTGGGACCGGGACAGGGGTGTCGGAGCAGTACTTC.

This clonotype was found many times. V gene TRBV28 combines with J gene TRBJ1-2, with D perhaps matching TRBD1 (6 bases). CDR1 is MDHEN, CDR2 SYDVKM, per germline. Trimming left V 3 bases short and J 8 bases short, with 13 bases between. CDR3 length equals 13 residues. The CDR3 loop reads CASSFRGASGYTF. CDR3 sequence (DNA): TGTGCCAGCAGTTTCCGGGGGGCGTCAGGCTACACCTTC.

This clonotype was seen repeatedly, ten times or more. The chain employs TRBV20-1 and TRBJ1-1; no clear D gene. CDR1 and CDR2 (germline): DFQATT, SNEGSKA (reference sequence). V was pared by 1 base and J by 3 bases, with 12 bases between. The CDR3 covers 14 residues. The CDR3 here is CSARVQTGYTEAFF. CDR3 DNA sequence: TGCAGTGCTAGAGTACAAACCGGATACACTGAAGCTTTCTTT.

This clonotype has at least ten counts. This chain joins TRBV4-2 and TRBJ2-7, with 15 bases that match TRBD2. J lost 0 bases, V lost 1 base, and 1 base had no gene match. There are 17 residues in the CDR3. Looked up from germline, CDR1 is LGHNA and CDR2 is YNFKEQ. CDR3 sequence reads: CASSQGGLAGGSYEQYF. For the CDR3, the DNA is TGTGCCAGCAGCCAAGGGGGACTAGCGGGAGGCTCCTACGAGCAGTACTTC.

This clonotype occurred many times. The CDR3 loop reads CSASTSGNTYEQYF. The CDR3 bases are TGCAGTGCTTCCACTAGCGGGAACACCTACGAGCAGTACTTC. The chain couples TRBV20-1 to TRBJ2-7; TRBD2 aligns across 10 bases. The V gene end was trimmed by 5 bases and the J gene end by 2 bases; junction bases not matched to a gene: 6. Germline values: CDR1 DFQATT, CDR2 SNEGSKA (reference sequence). The CDR3 has 14 residues.

This clonotype was seen many times. V usage is TRBV28 and J usage is TRBJ2-1, with 7 positions matching TRBD2. This CDR3 spans 18 amino acids. Per germline, CDR1 MDHEN and CDR2 SYDVKM. Trimming cost V 9 bases and J 0 bases; bases outside gene matches: 17. In DNA form, the CDR3 reads TGTGCCAGATCCTCCGGGCTAGCGGAAATTCTCTCCTACAATGAGCAGTTCTTC. Residues: CARSSGLAEILSYNEQFF.

This clonotype has at least ten counts. The chain employs TRBV6-4 and TRBJ2-7; the D gene is possibly TRBD1 (5 bases). V lost 0 bases and J 2 bases, leaving 23 bases between the germline ends. Germline values: CDR1 MRHNA, CDR2 SNTAGT. The CDR3 totals 19 residues. This CDR3 is CASSDSTLAEIDSPYEQYF. CDR3 coding DNA: TGTGCCAGCAGTGACTCGACATTGGCGGAAATAGACAGTCCCTACGAGCAGTACTTC.

Notes on this clonotype: Given a much more abundant clone one base away, this may be a read error. The chain joins TRBV5-5 to TRBJ2-7; D is unresolved. V was shortened by 9 bases and J by 5 bases, with 18 bases between the two germline ends. Germline V CDR1 and CDR2: SGHKS, YYEKEE (reference sequence). The length of the CDR3 is 13 residues. The CDR3 DNA follows: TGTGCCATCGGTTCGTTCCCAGTCGACGAGCAGTACTTC. This codes for CAIGSFPVDEQYF.

This clonotype was observed a handful of times. V usage is TRBV24-1 and J usage is TRBJ2-7; D is ambiguous. V lost 5 bases, J lost 3 bases, and 7 bases lay in between. Germline V gene data show CDR1 as KGHDR and CDR2 as SFDVKD. The CDR3 is made up of 12 amino acids. CDR3 DNA: TGTGCCACCAGTGCCCGCGGCTACGAGCAGTACTTC. Translating gives CATSARGYEQYF.

The rearrangement uses TRBV4-3 and TRBJ2-1; D is unresolved. This CDR3 comprises 16 residues. Trimming pared 0 bases from V and 6 bases from J, leaving 15 bases between. From germline, CDR1 is LGHNA and CDR2 YSLEER. As DNA, the CDR3 is TGCGCCAGCAGCCAAGAGATAAACAGCGAGACCAATGAGCAGTTCTTC. Its translation is CASSQEINSETNEQFF.

This clonotype was counted ten times or more. The chain combines TRBV7-6 with TRBJ2-3; 9 bases map to TRBD1. After removal of 1 base from V and 4 bases from J, the junction contained 3 bases not matched to a gene. The CDR3 contains 15 residues. Germline values: CDR1 SGHVS, CDR2 FNYEAQ. The CDR3: CASSLGDRVPDTQYF. The CDR3 coding sequence is TGTGCCAGCAGCTTAGGGGACAGGGTCCCAGATACGCAGTATTTT.